This is a list of T cell receptor beta chains from one sample in a study of radiotherapy plus CTLA-4 blockade in lung cancer. Libraries were prepared by immunoSEQ multiplex PCR; TCRdb keeps only in-frame clonotypes and omits some of them. Altogether approximately 77,000 clones are present, roughly 80% being singletons, with the ten largest covering approximately 0.73%. The sequenced sample was peripheral blood, obtained from a patient treated with radiotherapy plus ipilimumab. The receptors come from a human donor with non-small cell lung cancer who had stable disease on radiotherapy plus ipilimumab. Both conserved end residues are part of each CDR3. D genes are given only for firm matches. Not every row has a clone size; where given, it reads once, few, many or a size class.

V gene	J gene	D gene	clone size	CDR3 protein	CDR3 DNA
TRBV9	TRBJ1-2	TRBD1	NA	CASRGVGQGGTPYGYTF	TGTGCCAGCAGAGGCGTGGGACAGGGCGGGACCCCCTATGGCTACACCTTC
TRBV5-4	TRBJ2-2	NA	NA	CASSDGQSTGELFF	TGTGCCAGCAGCGATGGACAGAGTACCGGGGAGCTGTTTTTT
TRBV27	TRBJ1-3	NA	NA	CASRGSSGNTIYF	TGTGCCAGCAGAGGAAGCTCTGGAAACACCATATATTTT
TRBV2	TRBJ2-5	TRBD1	NA	CASSRDRNQETQYF	TGTGCCAGCAGTAGGGACAGGAACCAAGAGACCCAGTACTTC
TRBV7-9	TRBJ2-5	NA	NA	CASSGRQYQETQYF	TGTGCCAGCAGCGGCCGACAGTACCAAGAGACCCAGTACTTC
TRBV7-2	TRBJ1-2	NA	few	CASSRRAGYTF	TGTGCCAGCAGCCGAAGGGCTGGCTACACCTTC
TRBV9	TRBJ1-5	NA	NA	CASSGGSFSNQPQHF	TGTGCCAGCAGCGGGGGGAGTTTTAGCAATCAGCCCCAGCATTTT
TRBV19	TRBJ1-5	NA	NA	CASSKDLGRGNQPQHF	TGTGCCAGTAGTAAGGACCTGGGACGGGGCAATCAGCCCCAGCATTTT
TRBV28	TRBJ2-5	NA	NA	CASSLPPGRETQYF	TGTGCCAGCAGTTTACCCCCAGGGAGAGAGACCCAGTACTTC
TRBV7-9	TRBJ2-3	NA	NA	CASSPLGGASTDTQYF	TGTGCCAGCAGCCCCCTTGGGGGTGCTAGCACAGATACGCAGTATTTT
TRBV6-6	TRBJ2-4	NA	NA	CATSHRDGQYF	TGTGCCACCAGCCACAGGGACGGTCAGTACTTC
TRBV19	TRBJ1-3	NA	few	CASTVRFGSGNTIYF	TGTGCCAGTACCGTCCGATTTGGCTCTGGAAACACCATATATTTT
TRBV18	TRBJ2-5	TRBD2	NA	CASSPQLAGQETQYF	TGTGCCAGCTCACCACAACTAGCGGGGCAAGAGACCCAGTACTTC
TRBV7-9	TRBJ2-3	NA	once	CASSLQGPPDTQYF	TGTGCCAGCAGCTTGCAGGGCCCCCCAGATACGCAGTATTTT
TRBV9	TRBJ1-1	NA	NA	CASSVDPGQGVKTEAFF	TGTGCCAGCAGCGTAGACCCAGGTCAAGGGGTAAAAACTGAAGCATTCTTT
TRBV6-6	TRBJ2-1	NA	NA	CASSLRVGVNEQFF	TGTGCCAGCAGTCTACGGGTGGGAGTCAATGAGCAGTTCTTC
TRBV28	TRBJ1-5	TRBD1	NA	CASRVDRGWNQPQHF	TGTGCCAGCAGGGTGGACAGGGGTTGGAATCAGCCCCAGCATTTT
TRBV7-6	TRBJ1-5	TRBD1	NA	CASSLATGPDSNQPQHF	TGTGCCAGCAGCTTAGCGACAGGGCCCGATAGCAATCAGCCCCAGCATTTT
TRBV7-8	TRBJ2-7	NA	NA	CASSLPGIYEQYF	TGTGCCAGCAGTCTACCCGGGATCTACGAGCAGTACTTC
TRBV5-4	TRBJ2-6	NA	NA	CASSSSPGANVLTF	TGTGCCAGCAGCTCGTCCCCTGGGGCCAACGTCCTGACTTTC
TRBV6-5	TRBJ1-1	NA	NA	CASMHRLAGTEAFF	TGTGCCAGCATGCACAGGCTGGCGGGCACTGAAGCTTTCTTT
TRBV7-2	TRBJ2-3	NA	NA	CASSRGASTDTQYF	TGTGCCAGCAGCCGCGGGGCTAGCACAGATACGCAGTATTTT
TRBV6-5	TRBJ1-2	NA	NA	CASSYSLRERGGYTF	TGTGCCAGCAGTTACTCATTAAGGGAACGAGGTGGCTACACCTTC
TRBV6-1	TRBJ2-7	NA	NA	CASSTVGGGDYEQYF	TGTGCCAGCTCAACGGTGGGAGGGGGAGACTACGAGCAGTACTTC
TRBV19	TRBJ2-5	TRBD2	NA	CASSTTSLETQYF	TGTGCCAGTAGTACGACTAGCTTGGAGACCCAGTACTTC
TRBV5-8	TRBJ1-2	NA	NA	CASSLLGYGYTF	TGTGCCAGCAGCTTGCTAGGTTATGGCTACACCTTC
TRBV9	TRBJ1-2	TRBD1	few	CASSPSMSGGANGYTF	TGTGCCAGCAGCCCCTCAATGTCAGGGGGCGCGAATGGCTACACCTTC
TRBV27	TRBJ1-3	NA	NA	CASSSLEPSSGNTIYF	TGTGCCAGCAGTTCCCTAGAGCCCTCCTCTGGAAACACCATATATTTT
TRBV5-8	TRBJ1-2	NA	few	CASSLAENYGYTF	TGTGCCAGCAGCTTGGCGGAGAACTATGGCTACACCTTC
TRBV7-3	TRBJ2-5	NA	NA	CASSLRTGRETQYF	TGTGCCAGCAGCTTAAGAACAGGGCGAGAGACCCAGTACTTC
TRBV29-1	TRBJ2-2	TRBD2	NA	CSVGTSGGHVANTGELFF	TGCAGCGTTGGGACTAGCGGGGGCCATGTCGCGAACACCGGGGAGCTGTTTTTT
TRBV28	TRBJ1-5	TRBD1	NA	CASSADRAQPQHF	TGTGCCAGCAGTGCGGACAGGGCTCAGCCCCAGCATTTT
TRBV7-2	TRBJ2-1	TRBD2	few	CASSFGGGYNEQFF	TGTGCCAGCAGCTTCGGGGGAGGGTACAATGAGCAGTTCTTC
TRBV7-9	TRBJ1-6	NA	NA	CASSADGEASPLHF	TGTGCCAGCAGCGCCGATGGGGAGGCCTCACCCCTCCACTTT
TRBV2	TRBJ2-7	NA	NA	CASTPGAYYEQYF	TGTGCCAGCACCCCGGGGGCCTACTACGAGCAGTACTTC
TRBV6-6	TRBJ1-6	TRBD1	NA	CASRGTVGGNSPLHF	TGTGCCAGCAGGGGGACAGTTGGGGGCAATTCACCCCTCCACTTT
TRBV19	TRBJ1-5	NA	NA	CASSLTGAGQPQHF	TGTGCCAGTAGTCTTACGGGAGCGGGTCAGCCCCAGCATTTT
TRBV6-5	TRBJ2-7	TRBD2	NA	CASTLAGPGGEQYF	TGTGCCAGCACCCTCGCCGGGCCGGGGGGAGAGCAGTACTTC
TRBV28	TRBJ1-6	NA	once	CASQFPGNSPLHF	TGTGCCAGCCAGTTTCCAGGGAATTCACCCCTCCACTTT
TRBV11-2	TRBJ2-3	NA	NA	CASSLGPSYSTDTQYF	TGTGCCAGCAGCTTAGGGCCATCCTATAGCACAGATACGCAGTATTTT
TRBV18	TRBJ1-2	NA	NA	CASSPQRQGTSSKEGYTF	TGTGCCAGCTCACCACAGCGCCAAGGCACCTCATCGAAGGAGGGCTACACCTTC
TRBV5-1	TRBJ2-1	TRBD1	NA	CASSSTGAQKGDEQFF	TGCGCCAGCAGCTCAACAGGGGCCCAAAAGGGCGATGAGCAGTTCTTC
TRBV4-1	TRBJ2-1	TRBD2	NA	CASSPPSGGAYNEQFF	TGCGCCAGCAGCCCACCGAGCGGGGGGGCGTACAATGAGCAGTTCTTC
TRBV7-3	TRBJ2-2	NA	NA	CASSLAESGELFF	TGTGCCAGCAGCTTAGCGGAGTCCGGGGAGCTGTTTTTT
TRBV6-5	TRBJ1-1	NA	NA	CASRGGTLTEAFF	TGTGCCAGCAGGGGAGGGACTCTCACTGAAGCTTTCTTT
TRBV7-6	TRBJ2-7	NA	NA	CASSLAKMVTANEQYF	TGTGCCAGCAGCTTAGCGAAAATGGTGACAGCCAACGAGCAGTACTTC
TRBV29-1	TRBJ2-2	NA	NA	CSVKGPGLNTGELFF	TGCAGCGTTAAAGGACCGGGCTTAAACACCGGGGAGCTGTTTTTT
TRBV7-3	TRBJ2-3	TRBD1	NA	CASSFTGGPTDTQYF	TGTGCCAGCAGCTTCACAGGGGGACCCACAGATACGCAGTATTTT
TRBV14	TRBJ1-1	NA	NA	CASSWDGANTEAFF	TGTGCCAGCAGCTGGGATGGGGCGAACACTGAAGCTTTCTTT